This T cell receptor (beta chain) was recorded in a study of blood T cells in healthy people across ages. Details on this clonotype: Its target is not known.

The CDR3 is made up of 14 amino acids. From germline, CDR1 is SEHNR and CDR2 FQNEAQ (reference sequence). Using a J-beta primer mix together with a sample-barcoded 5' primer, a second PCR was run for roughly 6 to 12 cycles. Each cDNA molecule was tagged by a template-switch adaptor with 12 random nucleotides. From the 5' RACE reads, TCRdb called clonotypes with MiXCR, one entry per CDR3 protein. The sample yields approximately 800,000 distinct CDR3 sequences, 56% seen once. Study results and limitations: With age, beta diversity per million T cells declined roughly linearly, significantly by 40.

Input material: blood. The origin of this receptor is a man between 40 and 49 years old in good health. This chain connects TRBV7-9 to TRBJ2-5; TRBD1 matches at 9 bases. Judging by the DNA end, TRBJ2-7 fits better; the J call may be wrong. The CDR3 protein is CASSSVQGANEQYF. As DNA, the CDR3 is TGTGCCAGCAGCTCTGTACAGGGGGCAAACGAGCAGTACTTC.